Below, one T cell receptor (beta chain) is given with its context. Its specificity is unknown. 13 Jbeta primers and 60 Vbeta primers were used for the PCR. Produced via immunoSEQ multiplex PCR; TCRdb's table is partial and in-frame only. Of some 190,000 clones in the sample, about 77% were seen once. The data originate from a study of cytomegalovirus exposure and HLA in healthy donors. Study context: An earlier analysis identified 110 million or so unique TCR beta sequences in 150 million to 200 million T cells. General study results and limits: Analyses of presence and absence presupposed an approximately uniform sequencing depth across donors. Some V segments (TRBV6-2 and TRBV6-3 among them) were excluded as indistinguishable. Researchers reported in a later analysis that a missense DCLRE1C variant was tied to TCR beta V- and J-gene trimming.

The V and J ends lost 1 base and 0 bases, in that order; junction bases with no gene match: 2. This CDR3 region has 15 residues. Per the germline V gene, CDR1 is MNHNS and CDR2 is SASEGT. This chain links TRBV6-1 with TRBJ2-7; 8 nucleotides align to TRBD1. The TCR was taken from a female donor in good health and CMV-seronegative. Input material: PBMCs. In DNA, the CDR3 is TGTGCCAGCAGTGAAGGGCAGGGGGCCTCCTACGAGCAGTACTTC. It is translated as CASSEGQGASYEQYF.